This TCR beta chain was observed in a study of blood T cell repertoires in COVID-19. Clones were read by immunoSEQ multiplex PCR, and TCRdb kept only the in-frame ones, dropping some. The repertoire consists of about 240,000 clones, with roughly 82% occurring once and the leading ten covering approximately 13%. The origin of this receptor is a man older than 75 with acute or convalescent COVID-19. Material for sequencing was peripheral blood.

The CDR3 loop is CASSSPQGKSYEQYF. CDR3 nucleotides: TGTGCCAGCAGTTCCCCCCAGGGGAAGTCCTACGAGCAGTACTTC. J is TRBJ2-7 and V is TRBV28; possibly TRBD1 for D (6 bases). Trimming shortened V by 4 bases and J by 1 base, and 14 bases separated the two germline ends. The V gene's germline CDR1 is MDHEN and CDR2 SYDVKM. CDR3 length: 15 amino acids.